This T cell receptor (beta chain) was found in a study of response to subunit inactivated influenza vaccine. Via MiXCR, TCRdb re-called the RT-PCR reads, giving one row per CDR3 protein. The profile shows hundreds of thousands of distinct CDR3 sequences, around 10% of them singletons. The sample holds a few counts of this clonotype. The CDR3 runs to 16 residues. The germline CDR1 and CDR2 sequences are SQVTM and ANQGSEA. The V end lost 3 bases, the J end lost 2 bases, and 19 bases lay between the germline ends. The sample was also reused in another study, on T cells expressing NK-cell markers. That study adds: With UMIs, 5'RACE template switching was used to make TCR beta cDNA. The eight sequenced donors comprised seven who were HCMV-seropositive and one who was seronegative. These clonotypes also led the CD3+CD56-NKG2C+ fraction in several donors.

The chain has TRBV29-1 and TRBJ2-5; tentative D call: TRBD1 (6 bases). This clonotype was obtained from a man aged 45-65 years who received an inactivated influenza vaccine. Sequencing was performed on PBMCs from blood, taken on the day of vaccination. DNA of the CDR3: TGCAGCGTTGATTACCCCGGACAGCGACGTCAAGAGACCCAGTACTTC. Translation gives CSVDYPGQRRQETQYF.